This paragraph reports one T cell receptor beta chain. What it binds is not known. Sequencing was performed with immunoSEQ multiplex PCR; in TCRdb, only in-frame clones are kept and a portion is missing. The data contain about 120,000 clones, approximately 92% of them singletons. This sample is part of a study of graft-versus-host responses after intestinal transplantation. Study details: Recipients had multivisceral, liver-intestinal, or isolated intestinal transplants.

The material sequenced was unstimulated CD4+ T cells sorted from spleen or lymph node cells, taken before intestinal transplant. The TCR was taken from a human donor who received an intestinal transplant.

CDR3: CASSSILQARETQYF. CDR3 nucleotide sequence: TGTGCCAGCAGCTCCATATTACAAGCCCGGGAGACCCAGTACTTC. This chain connects TRBV11-2 to TRBJ2-5, with unresolved D. The CDR3 spans 15 residues. Germline values: CDR1 SGHAT, CDR2 FQNNGV. V gave up 4 bases and J gave up 5 bases, with 17 bases separating them.